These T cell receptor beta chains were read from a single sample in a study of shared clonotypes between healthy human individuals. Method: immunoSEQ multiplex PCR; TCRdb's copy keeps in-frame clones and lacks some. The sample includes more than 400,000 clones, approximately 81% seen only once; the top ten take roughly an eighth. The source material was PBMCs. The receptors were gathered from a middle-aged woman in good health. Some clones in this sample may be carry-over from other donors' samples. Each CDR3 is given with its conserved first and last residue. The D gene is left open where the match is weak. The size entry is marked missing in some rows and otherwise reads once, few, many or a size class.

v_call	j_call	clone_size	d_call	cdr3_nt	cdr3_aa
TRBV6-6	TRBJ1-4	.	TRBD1	TGTGCCAGCAGTTCACCCCCGGGACAGGGGCGGGAAAAACTGTTTTTT	CASSSPPGQGREKLFF
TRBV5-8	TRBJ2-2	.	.	TGTGCCAGCAGCCCGTGGGGTACGAACACCGGGGAGCTGTTTTTT	CASSPWGTNTGELFF
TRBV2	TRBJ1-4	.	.	TGTGCCAGCAGTGAAGCGGGAGGGACTAATGAAAAACTGTTTTTT	CASSEAGGTNEKLFF
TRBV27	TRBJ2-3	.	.	TGTGCCAGCGGAGTGGGGGATACGCAGTATTTT	CASGVGDTQYF
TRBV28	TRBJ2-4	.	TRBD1	TGTGCCAGCAGCGACAGGGGGCCCGTAGCCAAAAACATTCAGTACTTC	CASSDRGPVAKNIQYF
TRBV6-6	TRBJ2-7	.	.	TGTGCCAGCAGTTACTCAAGGGGCCGGGACTACTTC	CASSYSRGRDYF
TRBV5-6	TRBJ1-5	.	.	TGTGCCAGCAGCTTAACCGGGCAATTGCCCCAGCATTTT	CASSLTGQLPQHF
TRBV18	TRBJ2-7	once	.	TGTGCCAGCTCACCACCTAGCCGGAATAAGAAGACGGAGCAGTACTTC	CASSPPSRNKKTEQYF
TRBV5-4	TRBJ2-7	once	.	TGTGCCAGCAGCTTGGGACGGGCGAGTAGCTACGAGCAGTACTTC	CASSLGRASSYEQYF
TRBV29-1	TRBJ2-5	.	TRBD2	TGCAGCGTTGAAGATCCGGCCGGGAGGATACAAGAGACCCAGTACTTC	CSVEDPAGRIQETQYF
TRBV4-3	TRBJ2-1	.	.	TGCGCCAGCAGCCAAGATCGCAGACCTTCCCAGCAGTTCTTC	CASSQDRRPSQQFF
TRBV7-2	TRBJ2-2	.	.	TGTGCCAGCAGCTCTGACAGGCTGAACACCGGGGAGCTGTTTTTT	CASSSDRLNTGELFF
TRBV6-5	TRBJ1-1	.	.	TGTGCCAGCAGCTCGGGACAAAGTGAAGCTTTCTTT	CASSSGQSEAFF
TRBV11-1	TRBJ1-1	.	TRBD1	TGTGCCAGCAGAGATTACAGGGGAACTGAAGCTTTCTTT	CASRDYRGTEAFF
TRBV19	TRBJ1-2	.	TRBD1	TGTGCCAGTAGGACAGGGGGCCTGGGCTATGGCTACACCTTC	CASRTGGLGYGYTF
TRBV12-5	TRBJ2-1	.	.	TGTGCTAGTGGTTTTCAGTCCTACAATGAGCAGTTCTTC	CASGFQSYNEQFF
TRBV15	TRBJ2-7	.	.	TGTGCCACCAGCAGAGATCTATGGGGGGCGATTAATTCCTACGAGCAGTACTTC	CATSRDLWGAINSYEQYF
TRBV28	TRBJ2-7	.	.	TGTGCCAGCAGTGGAGGGACGGTCGGCTACGAGCAGTACTTC	CASSGGTVGYEQYF
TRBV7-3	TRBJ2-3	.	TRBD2	TGTGCCAGCAGCCGCCACGGACTAGCGGGAGGGCTAGTGGATACGCAGTATTTT	CASSRHGLAGGLVDTQYF
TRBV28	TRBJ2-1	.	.	TGTGCCAGCAGTTTCATAAGTTACAATGAGCAGTTCTTC	CASSFISYNEQFF
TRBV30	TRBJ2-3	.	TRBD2	TGTGCCTGGGGGGCGCCCGGGACTAACACTCATACGCAGTATTTT	CAWGAPGTNTHTQYF
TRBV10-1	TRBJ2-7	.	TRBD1	TGCGCCAGTACGGGGACAGGATACATGCAGTACTTC	CASTGTGYMQYF
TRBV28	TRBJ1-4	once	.	TGTGCCAGCACCGTGGGTGGTGGGGAAAAACTGTTTTTT	CASTVGGGEKLFF
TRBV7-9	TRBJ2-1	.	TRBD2	TGTGCCAGCAGCCTAGCGGGAGGGCCGGGTTATGAGCAGTTCTTC	CASSLAGGPGYEQFF
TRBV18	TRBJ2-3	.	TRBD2	TGTGCCAGCTCACCAAGAGGTAACGGCGGGAGGAACGCAGATACGCAGTATTTT	CASSPRGNGGRNADTQYF
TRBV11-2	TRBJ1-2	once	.	TGTGCCAGCAGCCTAAACGCGGGTTACATCCCCACACAAAACTATGGCTACACCTTC	CASSLNAGYIPTQNYGYTF
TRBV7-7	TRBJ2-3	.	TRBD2	TGTGCTAGCAGCTTAGGAGCGGGGGATACGCAGTATTTT	CASSLGAGDTQYF
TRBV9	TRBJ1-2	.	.	TGTGCCAGCAGCAACCGGACTTGGGGCTACACCTTC	CASSNRTWGYTF
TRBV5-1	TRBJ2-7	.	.	TGCGCCAGCAGCGGGCAGGGGAGCTCCTACGAGCAGTACTTC	CASSGQGSSYEQYF
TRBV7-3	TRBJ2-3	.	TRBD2	TGTGCCAGCAGCCCCGCGCCTAGCGGGAGCACAGATACGCAGTATTTT	CASSPAPSGSTDTQYF
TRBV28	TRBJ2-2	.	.	TGTGCCAGCAGGGGGGCGCGGGAGTACACCGGGGAGCTGTTTTTT	CASRGAREYTGELFF
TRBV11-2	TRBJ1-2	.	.	TGTGCCAGCAGCTTAGGCTCGGACTATGGCTACACCTTC	CASSLGSDYGYTF
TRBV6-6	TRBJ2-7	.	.	TGTGCCAGCAGCAGAACAGCCGAGCAGTACTTC	CASSRTAEQYF
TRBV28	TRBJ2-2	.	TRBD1	TGTGCCAGCAGCCCGGACAGGGGGCTTCCCACCGGGGAGCTGTTTTTT	CASSPDRGLPTGELFF
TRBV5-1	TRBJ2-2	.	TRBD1	TGCGCCAGCAGCTTCTCCGGGACAGGTAACACCGGGGAGCTGTTTTTT	CASSFSGTGNTGELFF